The clone carrying this T cell receptor (beta chain) has ten or more counts. Its antigen is as yet unknown. The data derive from a study of T cells in Graves' hyperthyroidism and ophthalmopathy. PBMCs were derived from 10 ml fresh peripheral blood. Germline V CDR1 and CDR2: LGHDT, YNNKEL (reference sequence). With 4 bases clipped from V and 5 bases from J, the junction kept 4 bases outside the gene matches. This CDR3 spans 14 amino acids. TCR beta CDR3 region amplification was performed from RNA transcripts. The HTBI primer set was used in a first-round RT-PCR of the TCR CDR3. TCRdb called the multiplex PCR reads again in MiXCR, with one record for every CDR3 protein. The repertoire holds over 150,000 distinct CDR3 sequences, with less than 20% as singletons. Study observations and caveats: Most clonotypes that expanded in the thyroid above 0.001 also showed up in blood.

The genes are TRBV3-1 and TRBJ2-7, with 11 bases aligning to TRBD2. The specimen sequenced was blood. The clonotype comes from a woman in her 50s with Graves' hyperthyroidism. The CDR3 DNA reads TGTGCCAGCAGCCTAGCGGGAGGGCCCCACGAGCAGTACTTC. It is translated as CASSLAGGPHEQYF.